These 14 T cell receptor beta chains came from one sample sequenced in a study of blood T cell repertoires in COVID-19. Generated by immunoSEQ multiplex PCR, the TCRdb table keeps only in-frame clones and is missing some. The sample lists tens of thousands of clones, around 86% seen once, with about 5% in the top ten. The sample comprised peripheral blood. The origin of the receptors is an elderly woman with acute or convalescent COVID-19.

This clone occurred a few times. This chain joins TRBV25-1 and TRBJ2-3, with 9 bases identical to TRBD2. Germline assignment: CDR1 MGHDK and CDR2 SYGVNS. The CDR3 covers 14 residues. V gave up 4 bases and J gave up 6 bases; unmatched junction bases: 5. The CDR3, as DNA: TGTGCCAGCAGTGTCGCGGGGGGGCGGGATACGCAGTATTTT. Amino acid sequence: CASSVAGGRDTQYF.

The rearrangement uses TRBV10-3 and TRBJ2-7, with 10 bases lining up with TRBD1. In germline, CDR1 is ENHRY, CDR2 SYGVKD. V gave up 11 bases and J gave up 6 bases; unmatched junction bases: 10. The CDR3 has 13 residues. CDR3 DNA: TGTGCCTGCAGGGGGACAGGGGATTTCGAGCAGTACTTC. Encoded protein: CACRGTGDFEQYF.

The chain recombines TRBV6-2 or TRBV6-3 with TRBJ2-7; 9 bases are shared with TRBD1. The CDR3 totals 15 residues. V dropped 6 bases and J dropped 4; count of bases not matched to a gene: 10. The V gene's germline CDR1 is MNHEY and CDR2 SVGEGT. The CDR3 coding sequence is TGTGCCAGCAGCTTTTTGGGGACAGGGATTTACGAGCAGTACTTC. It is translated as CASSFLGTGIYEQYF.

The chain links TRBV12-3 or TRBV12-4 to TRBJ2-2, with D unresolved. V lost 5 bases and J lost 5, with 3 bases in between. The CDR3 covers 11 residues. The CDR3 nucleotides are TGTGCCAGCAGTCGGACCGGGGAGCTGTTTTTT. As protein: CASSRTGELFF.

CDR3 in DNA: TGCGCCAGCAGCGCGGGACAGGGGGATGGCTACACCTTC. It codes for CASSAGQGDGYTF. The V gene is TRBV5-1, the J gene TRBJ1-2, with 11 bases aligning to TRBD1. CDR1 is SGHRS and CDR2 is YFSETQ in the germline V gene. The CDR3 runs to 13 residues. Germline trimming cut 4 bases from V and 6 bases from J; bases unmatched to any gene: 2.

This clone was counted a single time. The CDR3 DNA follows: TGTGCCTGGAGTGTAAATGTCTACTCCTATAATTCACCCCTCCACTTT. This encodes CAWSVNVYSYNSPLHF. V is TRBV30 and J is TRBJ1-6; D is ambiguous. This CDR3 region has 16 residues. Trimming took 0 bases from V and 0 from J, leaving 9 bases between them. The germline CDR1 and CDR2 sequences are GTSNPN and SVGIG (reference sequence).

The genes are TRBV19 and TRBJ1-4, with a possible D match to TRBD1 (6 bases). V was trimmed by 2 bases and J by 6 bases, leaving 16 bases between them. The germline CDR1 and CDR2 sequences are LNHDA and SQIVND (reference sequence). This CDR3 is built from 16 residues. The DNA of the CDR3 is TGTGCCAGTAGTATATACAACAGGGCTCCTTATGAAAAACTGTTTTTT. It translates to CASSIYNRAPYEKLFF. Full variable domain (rest looked up from reference TRBV19 and TRBJ1-4): DGGITQSPKYLFRKEGQNVTLSCEQNLNHDAMYWYRQDPGQGLRLIYYSQIVNDFQKGDIAEGYSVSREKKESFPLTVTSAQKNPTAFYLCASSIYNRAPYEKLFFGSGTQLSVL.

Notes on this clone: Distinct nucleotide sequences in the sample also encode this CDR3. The chain links TRBV6-5 to TRBJ1-1, with a tentative D call TRBD1 (5 bases). Per germline, CDR1 MNHEY and CDR2 SVGAGI. CDR3 size: 12 residues. Trimming pared 6 bases from V and 1 base from J, leaving 6 bases between. CDR3 loop: CASRDRNTEAFF. In DNA, the CDR3 is TGTGCCAGCAGAGACAGGAACACTGAAGCTTTCTTT.

The V gene is TRBV27, the J gene TRBJ1-2, with 8 bases fitting TRBD1. Germline V gene data show CDR1 as MNHEY and CDR2 as SMNVEV (reference sequence). The CDR3 loop spans 14 amino acids. V gave up 6 bases and J gave up 4 bases; unmatched junction bases: 7. The CDR3 DNA is TGTGCCAGCAGAAGGACAGGGACGGGCTATGGCTACACCTTC. Translated, it gives CASRRTGTGYGYTF.

The chain employs TRBV9 and TRBJ2-2, with TRBD2 matching 14 bases. CDR1 is SGDLS, CDR2 YYNGEE, per germline. The CDR3 has 17 amino acids. V lost 4 bases to trimming and J lost 4 bases; unmatched junction nucleotides: 6. CDR3 bases: TGTGCCAGCAGCACTCTCGGACTAGCGGGAGGCACCGGGGAGCTGTTTTTT. Amino acid sequence: CASSTLGLAGGTGELFF.

This chain connects TRBV19 to TRBJ1-2, with D perhaps TRBD1 (5 bases). V lost 3 bases, J lost 1 base, and 9 bases lay in between. There are 14 residues in the CDR3. Germline CDR1 LNHDA, CDR2 SQIVND (reference sequence). The CDR3 DNA sequence: TGTGCCAGTAGTATGTGGCAGGGTAACTATGGCTACACCTTC. Translated, it gives CASSMWQGNYGYTF.

The chain uses TRBV5-1 and TRBJ2-1; 11 bases map to TRBD2. J was trimmed by 7 bases and V by 0 bases; bases with no gene match: 6. Per germline, CDR1 SGHRS and CDR2 YFSETQ. The CDR3 covers 16 residues. The CDR3, as DNA: TGCGCCAGCAGCTTGGTGCTAGCGGGGGGCATTAATGAGCAGTTCTTC. It codes for CASSLVLAGGINEQFF.

The chain carries TRBV10-1 and TRBJ2-1, with 10 bases that match TRBD2. After removal of 6 bases from V and 7 bases from J, the junction contained 6 bases not matched to a gene. The germline V gene encodes CDR1 WNHNN and CDR2 SYGVQD (reference sequence). This CDR3 is 14 amino acids long. CDR3 in amino acids: CASREREGVNEQFF. The CDR3 region has the DNA TGCGCCAGCAGAGAGCGGGAGGGGGTGAATGAGCAGTTCTTC.

This chain uses TRBV7-9 with TRBJ2-3; TRBD2 aligns across 12 bases. From germline, CDR1 is SEHNR and CDR2 FQNEAQ (reference sequence). This CDR3 region has 16 residues. J gave up 5 bases and V 3 bases, and 6 bases lay outside the gene matches. The DNA for the CDR3 is TGTGCCAGCAGCTTCAATCGGGGACTAGCGGGAGATACGCAGTATTTT. Amino acid sequence: CASSFNRGLAGDTQYF. Full variable domain (rest looked up from reference TRBV7-9 and TRBJ2-3): DTGVSQNPRHKITKRGQNVTFRCDPISEHNRLYWYRQTLGQGPEFLTYFQNEAQLEKSRLLSDRFSAERPKGSFSTLEIQRTEQGDSAMYLCASSFNRGLAGDTQYFGPGTRLTVL.